Listed below are T cell receptor beta chains from one sample, sequenced in a study of blood T cell repertoires in COVID-19. Clones were read by immunoSEQ multiplex PCR, and TCRdb kept only the in-frame ones, dropping some. The data hold under 250,000 clones, with about nine tenths observed a single time. The specimen was peripheral blood. The origin of the receptors is a man in his forties with acute or convalescent COVID-19. Both conserved end residues are part of each CDR3. The order of the fields is V gene, clone size, D gene, J gene, CDR3 DNA, CDR3 protein. A D gene is named only where the DNA matches it firmly. Size is omitted from some rows. Given values are once, few, many or a class for expanded clones.

v_call: TRBV5-1; clone_size: NA; d_call: NA; j_call: TRBJ1-1; cdr3_nt: TGCGCCAGCAGCGGACAGTCGAACACTGAAGCTTTCTTT; cdr3_aa: CASSGQSNTEAFF
v_call: TRBV6-2/TRBV6-3; clone_size: few; d_call: NA; j_call: TRBJ1-2; cdr3_nt: TGTGCCAGCAGTTACCCCGAGGACACGGTAAACTATGGCTACACCTTC; cdr3_aa: CASSYPEDTVNYGYTF
v_call: TRBV5-1; clone_size: NA; d_call: NA; j_call: TRBJ2-5; cdr3_nt: TGCGCCAGCAGCTCGGAGGGTTTGGAGACCCAGTACTTC; cdr3_aa: CASSSEGLETQYF
v_call: TRBV14; clone_size: NA; d_call: NA; j_call: TRBJ2-7; cdr3_nt: TGTGCCAGCAGCCAAGGGAGGTTTGGTTACGAGCAGTACTTC; cdr3_aa: CASSQGRFGYEQYF
v_call: TRBV4-1; clone_size: NA; d_call: NA; j_call: TRBJ1-2; cdr3_nt: TGCGCCAGCAGCCAAGATGGAGGGTTCGGCTACACCTTC; cdr3_aa: CASSQDGGFGYTF
v_call: TRBV5-4; clone_size: NA; d_call: NA; j_call: TRBJ1-3; cdr3_nt: TGTGCCAGCAGCTTGCGGGGGGCGTATGGAAACACCATATATTTT; cdr3_aa: CASSLRGAYGNTIYF
v_call: TRBV13; clone_size: NA; d_call: TRBD1; j_call: TRBJ2-2; cdr3_nt: TGTGCCAGCAGCCAAGTAGTTTACAGGGGCGGGAACACCGGGGAGCTGTTTTTT; cdr3_aa: CASSQVVYRGGNTGELFF
v_call: TRBV19; clone_size: NA; d_call: NA; j_call: TRBJ2-5; cdr3_nt: TGTGCCAGTAGTATAGATTACACCTTGGAGGTCCAAGAGACCCAGTACTTC; cdr3_aa: CASSIDYTLEVQETQYF
v_call: TRBV7-9; clone_size: NA; d_call: NA; j_call: TRBJ1-1; cdr3_nt: TGTGCCAGCAGCTTAGTAGGGGGTCCCACTGAAGCTTTCTTT; cdr3_aa: CASSLVGGPTEAFF
v_call: TRBV11-3; clone_size: NA; d_call: NA; j_call: TRBJ2-2; cdr3_nt: TGTGCCAGCAGCTTAGATTACTTTCCGCGGGGACCGTTAAACACCGGGGAGCTGTTTTTT; cdr3_aa: CASSLDYFPRGPLNTGELFF
v_call: TRBV27; clone_size: NA; d_call: TRBD2; j_call: TRBJ2-7; cdr3_nt: TGTGCCAGCCGATTAACCGGGCCTAGCGGAACTTACGAGCAGTACTTC; cdr3_aa: CASRLTGPSGTYEQYF
v_call: TRBV5-1; clone_size: NA; d_call: TRBD1; j_call: TRBJ2-1; cdr3_nt: TGCGCCAGCAGCCCCAGGACAGGGCAAAACAATGAGCAGTTCTTC; cdr3_aa: CASSPRTGQNNEQFF
v_call: TRBV19; clone_size: NA; d_call: TRBD2; j_call: TRBJ2-7; cdr3_nt: TGTGCCAGTAGCCACCGAGCGATAGCGGGAGAGGGCGAGCAGTACTTC; cdr3_aa: CASSHRAIAGEGEQYF
v_call: TRBV5-1; clone_size: NA; d_call: TRBD1; j_call: TRBJ2-2; cdr3_nt: TGCGCCAGCAGCGCGGACAGGGGGGACGGGGAGCTGTTTTTT; cdr3_aa: CASSADRGDGELFF
v_call: TRBV19; clone_size: NA; d_call: NA; j_call: TRBJ1-1; cdr3_nt: TGTGCCAGTAGTATAGAACCCGGGGTTTTGGGTGAAGCTTTCTTT; cdr3_aa: CASSIEPGVLGEAFF
v_call: TRBV6-2/TRBV6-3; clone_size: NA; d_call: NA; j_call: TRBJ1-2; cdr3_nt: TGTGCCAGCAGCCAGAGGCAAAAAATTGGCTACACCTTC; cdr3_aa: CASSQRQKIGYTF
v_call: TRBV28; clone_size: NA; d_call: TRBD1; j_call: TRBJ1-2; cdr3_nt: TGTGCCAGCATGGGACAGGGTTATGGCTACACCTTC; cdr3_aa: CASMGQGYGYTF
v_call: TRBV6-2/TRBV6-3; clone_size: NA; d_call: NA; j_call: TRBJ2-3; cdr3_nt: TGTGCCAGCAGCTCGTCTCGGGGGACCCAAGGCACAGATACGCAGTATTTT; cdr3_aa: CASSSSRGTQGTDTQYF
v_call: TRBV7-9; clone_size: NA; d_call: TRBD1; j_call: TRBJ1-4; cdr3_nt: TGTGCCAGCAGCGCAACAGGGGTCGGTGGTGAAAAACTGTTTTTT; cdr3_aa: CASSATGVGGEKLFF
v_call: TRBV2; clone_size: NA; d_call: NA; j_call: TRBJ2-2; cdr3_nt: TGTGCCAGCAGTGGGCAGGTCAACACCGGGGAGCTGTTTTTT; cdr3_aa: CASSGQVNTGELFF
v_call: TRBV4-1; clone_size: NA; d_call: TRBD2; j_call: TRBJ2-1; cdr3_nt: TGCGCCAGCACCCTAGGACTAGCGGGAGGGAGCTCCTACAATGAGCAGTTCTTC; cdr3_aa: CASTLGLAGGSSYNEQFF
v_call: TRBV2; clone_size: NA; d_call: NA; j_call: TRBJ1-2; cdr3_nt: TGTGCCAGCAGAGGACCCAGGGTGAAGATCGGCTATGGCTACACCTTC; cdr3_aa: CASRGPRVKIGYGYTF
v_call: TRBV6-5; clone_size: NA; d_call: TRBD1; j_call: TRBJ1-1; cdr3_nt: TGTGCCAGCAGCCTCATGACAGGGAGTAGCACTGAAGCTTTCTTT; cdr3_aa: CASSLMTGSSTEAFF
v_call: TRBV27; clone_size: NA; d_call: NA; j_call: TRBJ2-7; cdr3_nt: TGTGCCAGCAGTTTTCCGTCCTACGAGCAGTACTTC; cdr3_aa: CASSFPSYEQYF
v_call: TRBV19; clone_size: NA; d_call: TRBD2; j_call: TRBJ2-1; cdr3_nt: TGTGCCAGTAGTATAGACCTAGCGGGGGGGACCTACAATGAGCAGTTCTTC; cdr3_aa: CASSIDLAGGTYNEQFF
v_call: TRBV5-1; clone_size: NA; d_call: TRBD2; j_call: TRBJ2-1; cdr3_nt: TGCGCCAGCAGCTTGGCTTCCCTTAGCGGGCGGTACAATGAGCAGTTCTTC; cdr3_aa: CASSLASLSGRYNEQFF
v_call: TRBV5-4; clone_size: NA; d_call: TRBD2; j_call: TRBJ2-1; cdr3_nt: TGTGCCAGCAGCACTGGACTAGCGGGGTCGGAAGAGCAGTTCTTC; cdr3_aa: CASSTGLAGSEEQFF
v_call: TRBV5-6; clone_size: NA; d_call: TRBD2; j_call: TRBJ2-1; cdr3_nt: TGTGCCAGCAGCTTCACTAGCGGGAGTTCCGAGATGATCTTC; cdr3_aa: CASSFTSGSSEMIF
v_call: TRBV3-1/TRBV3-2; clone_size: NA; d_call: TRBD1; j_call: TRBJ1-2; cdr3_nt: TGTGCCAGCAGCCATTCCGGGACAGGGGGTTACTATGGCTACACCTTC; cdr3_aa: CASSHSGTGGYYGYTF
v_call: TRBV9; clone_size: NA; d_call: NA; j_call: TRBJ2-3; cdr3_nt: TGTGCCAGCAGCGTAGAGAGGGCTAGCACAGATACGCAGTATTTT; cdr3_aa: CASSVERASTDTQYF
v_call: TRBV19; clone_size: NA; d_call: TRBD2; j_call: TRBJ2-1; cdr3_nt: TGTGCCAGTAGTATCAGTGCGGGGGGCCGGCATGAGCAGTTCTTC; cdr3_aa: CASSISAGGRHEQFF
v_call: TRBV10-3; clone_size: NA; d_call: NA; j_call: TRBJ2-5; cdr3_nt: TGTGCCATAAGACAGGAGGAAGAGACCCAGTACTTC; cdr3_aa: CAIRQEEETQYF
v_call: TRBV19; clone_size: NA; d_call: NA; j_call: TRBJ2-5; cdr3_nt: TGTGCCAGTAGTATAGATTTTAACACGGGGAGAGAGACCCAGTACTTC; cdr3_aa: CASSIDFNTGRETQYF
v_call: TRBV28; clone_size: NA; d_call: TRBD1; j_call: TRBJ2-5; cdr3_nt: TGTGCCAGCAGAGGGGGCAGGGCAGAGACCCAGTACTTC; cdr3_aa: CASRGGRAETQYF
v_call: TRBV4-1; clone_size: NA; d_call: TRBD1; j_call: TRBJ2-3; cdr3_nt: TGCGCCAGCAGCCGCTTAGGGACAGGGGTTAGCACAGATACGCAGTATTTT; cdr3_aa: CASSRLGTGVSTDTQYF
v_call: TRBV29-1; clone_size: NA; d_call: NA; j_call: TRBJ1-3; cdr3_nt: TGCAGCGTTCTTACATACTCTGGAAACACCATATATTTT; cdr3_aa: CSVLTYSGNTIYF
v_call: TRBV6-2/TRBV6-3; clone_size: NA; d_call: NA; j_call: TRBJ1-3; cdr3_nt: TGTGCCAGCAGTTACCAGGGGCGACAGAACACCATATATTTT; cdr3_aa: CASSYQGRQNTIYF
v_call: TRBV6-1; clone_size: once; d_call: TRBD2; j_call: TRBJ2-3; cdr3_nt: TGTGCCAGCAGTGAACTAGCGGGATCCGTGGATACGCAGTATTTT; cdr3_aa: CASSELAGSVDTQYF
v_call: TRBV5-1; clone_size: NA; d_call: TRBD1; j_call: TRBJ1-5; cdr3_nt: TGCGCCAGCAGCTACTGGGCCGGACAGGACCAGCCCCAGCATTTT; cdr3_aa: CASSYWAGQDQPQHF
v_call: TRBV27; clone_size: once; d_call: NA; j_call: TRBJ1-2; cdr3_nt: TGTGCCAGCGCAGTTTTGGGAGACGCTAACTATGGCTACACCTTC; cdr3_aa: CASAVLGDANYGYTF
v_call: TRBV10-3; clone_size: NA; d_call: TRBD2; j_call: TRBJ2-5; cdr3_nt: TGTGCCATCAGTGCGGGTAGCGGGGGGCAAGAGACCCAGTACTTC; cdr3_aa: CAISAGSGGQETQYF
v_call: TRBV28; clone_size: NA; d_call: TRBD1; j_call: TRBJ2-3; cdr3_nt: TGTGCCAGCAGCCTCCCCGGACAGGGAGTCCCCACAGATACGCAGTATTTT; cdr3_aa: CASSLPGQGVPTDTQYF
v_call: TRBV27; clone_size: NA; d_call: NA; j_call: TRBJ1-2; cdr3_nt: TGTGCCAGCTTCCCATTGGGGAACAGGGAAGAATATGGCTACACCTTC; cdr3_aa: CASFPLGNREEYGYTF
v_call: TRBV7-8; clone_size: NA; d_call: NA; j_call: TRBJ1-1; cdr3_nt: TGTGCCAGCAGCTTAGCGCTCCGAGGGCGGACTGAAGCTTTCTTT; cdr3_aa: CASSLALRGRTEAFF
v_call: TRBV28; clone_size: NA; d_call: TRBD1; j_call: TRBJ1-6; cdr3_nt: TGTGCCAGCAGACCCGGGACAGGGGTTAATTCACCCCTCCACTTT; cdr3_aa: CASRPGTGVNSPLHF
v_call: TRBV2; clone_size: NA; d_call: NA; j_call: TRBJ2-3; cdr3_nt: TGTGCCAGCAGTGAAGCTCGGGGGGCCACAGATACGCAGTATTTT; cdr3_aa: CASSEARGATDTQYF
v_call: TRBV3-1/TRBV3-2; clone_size: once; d_call: NA; j_call: TRBJ1-6; cdr3_nt: TGTGCCAGCAGCCAAGCGACAGTCTCACCCCTCCACTTT; cdr3_aa: CASSQATVSPLHF
v_call: TRBV2; clone_size: NA; d_call: TRBD2; j_call: TRBJ2-7; cdr3_nt: TGTGCCAGCAGTAGCGGGAGGAACTCCTACGAGCAGTACTTC; cdr3_aa: CASSSGRNSYEQYF
v_call: TRBV19; clone_size: NA; d_call: TRBD2; j_call: TRBJ2-1; cdr3_nt: TGTGCCAGTTCGAGGGGTCTAGCGGGAGGAAGCTCCTACAATGAGCAGTTCTTC; cdr3_aa: CASSRGLAGGSSYNEQFF
v_call: TRBV4-1; clone_size: once; d_call: NA; j_call: TRBJ1-1; cdr3_nt: TGCGCCAGCAGCCAAGATGGCAGTTACACTGAAGCTTTCTTT; cdr3_aa: CASSQDGSYTEAFF
v_call: TRBV5-1; clone_size: NA; d_call: TRBD1; j_call: TRBJ1-1; cdr3_nt: TGCGCCAGCAGCTTGGCCCCACAGGGGGCCAGTGCGACTGAAGCTTTCTTT; cdr3_aa: CASSLAPQGASATEAFF
v_call: TRBV5-1; clone_size: NA; d_call: TRBD1; j_call: TRBJ1-4; cdr3_nt: TGCGCCAGCAGCTTACAGGGGGGCAGTGAAAAACTGTTTTTT; cdr3_aa: CASSLQGGSEKLFF